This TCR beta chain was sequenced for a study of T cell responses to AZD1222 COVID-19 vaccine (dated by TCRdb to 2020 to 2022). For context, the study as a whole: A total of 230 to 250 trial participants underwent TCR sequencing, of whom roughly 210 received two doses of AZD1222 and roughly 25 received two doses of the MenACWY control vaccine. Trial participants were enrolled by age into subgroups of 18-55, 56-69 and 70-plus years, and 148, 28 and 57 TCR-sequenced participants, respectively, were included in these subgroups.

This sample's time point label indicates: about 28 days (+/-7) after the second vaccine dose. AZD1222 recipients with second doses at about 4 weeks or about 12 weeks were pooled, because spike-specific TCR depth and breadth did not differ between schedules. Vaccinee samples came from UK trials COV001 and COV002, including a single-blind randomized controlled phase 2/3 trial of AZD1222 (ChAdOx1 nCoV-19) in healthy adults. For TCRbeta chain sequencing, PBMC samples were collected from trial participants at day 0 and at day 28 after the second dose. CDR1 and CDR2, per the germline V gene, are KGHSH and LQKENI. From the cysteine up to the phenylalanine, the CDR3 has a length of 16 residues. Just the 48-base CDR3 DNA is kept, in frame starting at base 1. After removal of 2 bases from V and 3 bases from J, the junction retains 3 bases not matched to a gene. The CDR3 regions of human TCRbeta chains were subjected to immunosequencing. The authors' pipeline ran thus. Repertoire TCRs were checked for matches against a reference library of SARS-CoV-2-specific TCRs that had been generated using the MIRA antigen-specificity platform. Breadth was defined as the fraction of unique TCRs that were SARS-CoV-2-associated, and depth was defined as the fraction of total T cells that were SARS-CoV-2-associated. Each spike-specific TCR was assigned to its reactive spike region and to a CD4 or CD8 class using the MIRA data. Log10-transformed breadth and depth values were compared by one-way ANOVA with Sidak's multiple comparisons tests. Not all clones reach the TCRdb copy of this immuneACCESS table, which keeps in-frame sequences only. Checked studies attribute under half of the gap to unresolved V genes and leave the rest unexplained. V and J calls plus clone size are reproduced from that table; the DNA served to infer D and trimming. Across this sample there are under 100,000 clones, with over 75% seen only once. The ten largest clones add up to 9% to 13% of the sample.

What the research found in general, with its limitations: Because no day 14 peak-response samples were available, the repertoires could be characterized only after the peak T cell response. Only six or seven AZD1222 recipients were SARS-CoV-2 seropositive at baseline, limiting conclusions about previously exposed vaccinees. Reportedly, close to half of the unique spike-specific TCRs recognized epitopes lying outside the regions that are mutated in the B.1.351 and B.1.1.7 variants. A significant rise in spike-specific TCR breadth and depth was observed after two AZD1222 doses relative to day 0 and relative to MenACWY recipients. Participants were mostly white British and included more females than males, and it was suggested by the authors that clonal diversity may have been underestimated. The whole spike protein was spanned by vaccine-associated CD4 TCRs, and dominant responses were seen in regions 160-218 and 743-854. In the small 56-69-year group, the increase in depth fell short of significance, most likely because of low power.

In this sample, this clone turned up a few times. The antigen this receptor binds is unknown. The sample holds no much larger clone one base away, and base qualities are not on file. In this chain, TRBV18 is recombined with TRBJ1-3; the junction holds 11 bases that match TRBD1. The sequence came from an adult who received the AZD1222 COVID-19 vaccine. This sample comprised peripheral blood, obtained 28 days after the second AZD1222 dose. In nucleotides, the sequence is TGTGCCAGCTCACCAACGGACAGGGGGCTTGGAAACACCATATATTTT. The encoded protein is CASSPTDRGLGNTIYF.